The rows below give T cell receptor beta chains drawn from one sample of a study of blood T cell repertoires in COVID-19. Assay: immunoSEQ multiplex PCR; the TCRdb copy retains only in-frame clones and omits some. The sample lists over 200,000 clones, approximately 80% occurring once. Sequencing input: PBMCs or T cells enriched from blood (not recorded which). The receptors were sampled from a man aged 60 to 75 who had recovered from COVID-19. Both conserved end residues are part of each CDR3. Each record gives: J gene, V gene, D gene, clone size, CDR3 protein, CDR3 DNA. D genes are given only for firm matches. Only some rows state a clone size, as once, few, many or a class for expanded clones.

J: TRBJ1-2; V: TRBV4-2; D: TRBD1; size: once; CDR3: CASSQTGTVNYGYTF; DNA: TGTGCCAGCAGCCAAACCGGGACAGTTAACTATGGCTACACCTTC
J: TRBJ2-7; V: TRBV5-1; D: NA; size: NA; CDR3: CASSLAGRETPYEQYF; DNA: TGCGCCAGCAGCTTGGCCGGTAGAGAAACCCCCTACGAGCAGTACTTC
J: TRBJ1-3; V: TRBV2; D: TRBD1; size: NA; CDR3: CASSARTGPDLNSGNTIYF; DNA: TGTGCCAGCAGCGCACGGACAGGGCCGGATCTCAACTCTGGAAACACCATATATTTT
J: TRBJ1-2; V: TRBV11-2; D: NA; size: NA; CDR3: CASSLLGDGGYTF; DNA: TGTGCCAGCAGCTTATTAGGGGATGGCGGCTACACCTTC
J: TRBJ1-4; V: TRBV5-6; D: NA; size: NA; CDR3: CASSLFSVGALFF; DNA: TGTGCCAGCAGCTTGTTCTCTGTGGGGGCACTGTTTTTT
J: TRBJ1-2; V: TRBV24-1; D: NA; size: NA; CDR3: CATSETTNRVRSYTF; DNA: TGTGCCACCAGTGAAACCACCAACAGGGTCCGAAGCTACACCTTC
J: TRBJ2-1; V: TRBV7-8; D: NA; size: few; CDR3: CASRASAYNEQFF; DNA: TGTGCCAGCAGGGCTAGCGCCTACAATGAGCAGTTCTTC
J: TRBJ2-5; V: TRBV5-1; D: NA; size: NA; CDR3: CASSLARAGGETQYF; DNA: TGCGCCAGCAGCTTGGCGCGAGCAGGTGGGGAGACCCAGTACTTC
J: TRBJ1-2; V: TRBV28; D: NA; size: NA; CDR3: CASSLGRRLFYGYTF; DNA: TGTGCCAGCAGTTTGGGGAGACGGCTCTTCTATGGCTACACCTTC
J: TRBJ1-1; V: TRBV28; D: TRBD1; size: NA; CDR3: CASSLTGVFQNTEAFF; DNA: TGTGCCAGCAGTTTAACAGGGGTCTTCCAGAACACTGAAGCTTTCTTT
J: TRBJ2-7; V: TRBV7-9; D: TRBD1; size: NA; CDR3: CASSSPGQRIGEQYF; DNA: TGTGCCAGCAGTTCCCCGGGACAGAGAATCGGCGAGCAGTACTTC